The TCR beta chain described here comes from a study of cytomegalovirus exposure and HLA in healthy donors. The study, taken as a whole, reports: Usually a TCR sequence was rare, but some public TCRs were found in many donors. Later analysis placed DRB1 highest and HLA-C lowest in TCR association rates, which differed by HLA locus. Associated with HLA alleles at 0.05 false discovery rate in a later analysis were over 15,000 TCR beta sequences.

Germline V gives CDR1 SGHDT, CDR2 YYEEEE. The ends lost 7 bases at V and 1 base at J; junction bases unmatched: 6. The CDR3 consists of 15 residues. PCR primers comprised 60 Vbeta and 13 Jbeta primers. Produced via immunoSEQ multiplex PCR; TCRdb's table is partial and in-frame only. The sample contains 150,000 to 200,000 clones, 68% of which appear only once. Points on this clone: Antigen unknown.

The material sequenced was PBMCs. The TCR originated in a man aged 50 or older in good health and CMV-seronegative. The chain links TRBV5-6 to TRBJ2-3; 10 bases agree with TRBD1. The CDR3: CASDPGTGGTDTQYF. For the CDR3, the DNA is TGTGCCAGCGACCCCGGGACAGGGGGCACAGATACGCAGTATTTT.